Sequencing of this T cell receptor beta chain was carried out in a study of radiation and T cells in renal cell carcinoma. Per the germline V gene, CDR1 is SNHLY and CDR2 is FYNNEI. CDR3 size: 17 residues. Trimming took 2 bases from V and 0 from J; bases not matched to a gene: 3. Time point indicated: blood 4 weeks post-SBRT, at nephrectomy. Treatment in this sample: 15 Gy SBRT to primary tumor, nephrectomy 4 weeks later. This table comes from immunoSEQ multiplex PCR, and its TCRdb copy is limited to in-frame clones, with some not included. The sample consists of more than 60,000 clones, less than 90% of them appearing once.

The starting material was blood, obtained from a patient whose treatment included radiotherapy and nephrectomy. This sequence was found in a woman between 55 and 75 years old with renal cell carcinoma. J is TRBJ2-6 and V is TRBV2; 8 positions match TRBD1. The CDR3, as DNA: TGTGCCAGCAGTGAAACCGGACAGGGCTCTGGGGCCAACGTCCTGACTTTC. Its translation is CASSETGQGSGANVLTF.